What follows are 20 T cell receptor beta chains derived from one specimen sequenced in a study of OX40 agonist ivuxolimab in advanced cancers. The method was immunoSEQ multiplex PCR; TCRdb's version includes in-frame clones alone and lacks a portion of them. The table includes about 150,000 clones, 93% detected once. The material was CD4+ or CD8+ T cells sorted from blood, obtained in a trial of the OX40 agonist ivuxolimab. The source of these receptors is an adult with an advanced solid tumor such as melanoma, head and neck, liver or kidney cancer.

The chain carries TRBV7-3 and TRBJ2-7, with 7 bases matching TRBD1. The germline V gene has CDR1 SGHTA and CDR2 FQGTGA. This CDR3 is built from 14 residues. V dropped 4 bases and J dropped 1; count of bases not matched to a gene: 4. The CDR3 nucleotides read TGTGCCAGCAGCTCACAGGGGATTTCCTACGAGCAGTACTTC. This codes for CASSSQGISYEQYF.

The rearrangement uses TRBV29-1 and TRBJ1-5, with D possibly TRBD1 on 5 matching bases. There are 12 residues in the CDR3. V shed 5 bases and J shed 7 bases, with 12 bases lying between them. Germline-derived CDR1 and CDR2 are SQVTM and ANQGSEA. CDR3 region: CSVRISGQPQHF. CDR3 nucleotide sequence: TGCAGCGTTCGTATTTCAGGGCAGCCCCAGCATTTT.

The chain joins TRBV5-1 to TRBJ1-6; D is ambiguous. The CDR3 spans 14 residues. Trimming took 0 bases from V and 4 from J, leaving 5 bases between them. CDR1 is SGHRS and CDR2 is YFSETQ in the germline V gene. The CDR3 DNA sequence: TGCGCCAGCAGCTTGGGTAATTATAATTCACCCCTCCACTTT. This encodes CASSLGNYNSPLHF. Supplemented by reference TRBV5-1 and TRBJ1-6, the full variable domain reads KAGVTQTPRYLIKTRGQQVTLSCSPISGHRSVSWYQQTPGQGLQFLFEYFSETQRNKGNFPGRFSGRQFSNSRSEMNVSTLELGDSALYLCASSLGNYNSPLHFGNGTRLTVT.

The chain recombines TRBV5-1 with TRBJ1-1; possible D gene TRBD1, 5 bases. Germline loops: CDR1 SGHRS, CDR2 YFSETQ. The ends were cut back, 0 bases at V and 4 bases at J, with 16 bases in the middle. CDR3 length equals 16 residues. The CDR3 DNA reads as TGCGCCAGCAGCTTGGCAGCCGGGGCGGTTGGCACTGAAGCTTTCTTT. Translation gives CASSLAAGAVGTEAFF.

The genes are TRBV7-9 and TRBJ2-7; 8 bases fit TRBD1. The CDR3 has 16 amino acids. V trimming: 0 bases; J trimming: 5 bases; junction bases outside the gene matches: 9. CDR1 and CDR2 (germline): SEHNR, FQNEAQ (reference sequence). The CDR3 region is CASSLAFRTGRDEQYF. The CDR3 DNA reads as TGTGCCAGCAGCTTAGCCTTTCGGACAGGGCGGGACGAGCAGTACTTC.

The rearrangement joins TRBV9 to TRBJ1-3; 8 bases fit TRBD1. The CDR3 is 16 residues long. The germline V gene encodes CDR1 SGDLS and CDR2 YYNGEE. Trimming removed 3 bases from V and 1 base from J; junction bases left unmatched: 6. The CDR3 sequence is CASSAGQAYSGNTIYF. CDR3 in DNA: TGTGCCAGCAGCGCGGGACAGGCCTATTCTGGAAACACCATATATTTT.

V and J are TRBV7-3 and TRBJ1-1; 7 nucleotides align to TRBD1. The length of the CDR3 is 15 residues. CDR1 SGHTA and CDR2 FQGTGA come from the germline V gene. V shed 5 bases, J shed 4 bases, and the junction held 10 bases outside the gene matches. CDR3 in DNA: TGTGCCAGCAGCCGACAGGGAGGTCTGAGCACTGAAGCTTTCTTT. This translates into CASSRQGGLSTEAFF.

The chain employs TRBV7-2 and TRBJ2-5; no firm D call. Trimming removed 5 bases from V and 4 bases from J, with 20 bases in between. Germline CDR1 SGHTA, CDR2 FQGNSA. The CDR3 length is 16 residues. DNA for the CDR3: TGTGCCAGCAGCCCTCAAGCCGGAGCAAATCGAGAGACCCAGTACTTC. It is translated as CASSPQAGANRETQYF.

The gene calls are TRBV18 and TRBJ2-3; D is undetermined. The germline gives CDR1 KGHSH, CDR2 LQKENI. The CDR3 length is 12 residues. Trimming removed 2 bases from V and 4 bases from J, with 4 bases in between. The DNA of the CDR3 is TGTGCCAGCTCACCAACAGCAGATACGCAGTATTTT. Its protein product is CASSPTADTQYF.

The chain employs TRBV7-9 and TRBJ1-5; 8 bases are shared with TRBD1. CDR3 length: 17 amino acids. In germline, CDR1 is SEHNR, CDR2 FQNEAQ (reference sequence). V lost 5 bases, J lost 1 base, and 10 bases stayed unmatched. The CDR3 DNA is TGTGCCAGCAGCCGCCCAGTCGGGACAGGAAGCAATCAGCCCCAGCATTTT. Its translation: CASSRPVGTGSNQPQHF.

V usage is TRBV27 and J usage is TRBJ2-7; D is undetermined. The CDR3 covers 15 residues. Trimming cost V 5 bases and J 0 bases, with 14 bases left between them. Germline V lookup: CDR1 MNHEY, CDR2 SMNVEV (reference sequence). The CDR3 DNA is TGTGCCAGCAGTCTACTCCCATTGAGCTCCTACGAGCAGTACTTC. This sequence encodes CASSLLPLSSYEQYF.

The CDR3 reads CASRNAGGTYEQYF. The CDR3 nucleotides are TGTGCCAGCAGGAACGCGGGAGGGACCTACGAGCAGTACTTC. The chain uses TRBV28 and TRBJ2-7, with TRBD2 matching 9 bases. CDR1 is MDHEN, CDR2 SYDVKM, per germline. J was trimmed by 2 bases and V by 6 bases; bases with no gene match: 5. The CDR3 is made up of 14 amino acids.

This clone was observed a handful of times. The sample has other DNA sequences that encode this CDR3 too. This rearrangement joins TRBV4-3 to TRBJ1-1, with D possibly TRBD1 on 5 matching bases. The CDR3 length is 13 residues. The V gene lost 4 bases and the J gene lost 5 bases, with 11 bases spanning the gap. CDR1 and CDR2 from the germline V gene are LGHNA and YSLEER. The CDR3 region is CASSLQGGTEAFF. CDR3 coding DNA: TGCGCCAGCAGCCTTCAGGGTGGAACTGAAGCTTTCTTT.

The DNA of the CDR3 is TGTGCCAGCAGCTTGACGGGGTTTGGCTACACCTTC. Translated, it gives CASSLTGFGYTF. The chain carries TRBV5-4 and TRBJ1-2; D call uncertain. Germline values: CDR1 SGHNT, CDR2 YYREEE (reference sequence). Deletions cut 1 base from V and 7 bases from J, with 8 bases between. The length of the CDR3 is 12 residues.

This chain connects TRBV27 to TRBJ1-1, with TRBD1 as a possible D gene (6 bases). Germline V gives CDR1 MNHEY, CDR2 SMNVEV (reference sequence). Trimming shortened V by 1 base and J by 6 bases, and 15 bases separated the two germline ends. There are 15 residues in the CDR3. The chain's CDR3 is CASSLYERGWAEAFF. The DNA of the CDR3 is TGTGCCAGCAGTTTATATGAGAGGGGGTGGGCTGAAGCTTTCTTT.

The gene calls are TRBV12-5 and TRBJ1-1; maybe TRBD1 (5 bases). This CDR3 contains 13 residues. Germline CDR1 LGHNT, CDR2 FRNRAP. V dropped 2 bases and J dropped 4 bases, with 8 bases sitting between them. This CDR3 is CASGLSGATEAFF. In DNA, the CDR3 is TGTGCTAGTGGTTTGTCCGGGGCCACTGAAGCTTTCTTT.

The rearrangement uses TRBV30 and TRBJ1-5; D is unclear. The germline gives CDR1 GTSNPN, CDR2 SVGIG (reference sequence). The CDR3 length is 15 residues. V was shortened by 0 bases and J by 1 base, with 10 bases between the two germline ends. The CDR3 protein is CAWSVWGASNQPQHF. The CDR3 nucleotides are TGTGCCTGGAGTGTATGGGGTGCGAGCAATCAGCCCCAGCATTTT.

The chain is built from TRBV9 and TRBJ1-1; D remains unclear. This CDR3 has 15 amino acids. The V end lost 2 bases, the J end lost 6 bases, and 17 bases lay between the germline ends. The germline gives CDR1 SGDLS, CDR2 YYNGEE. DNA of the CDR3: TGTGCCAGCAGCGTGAGTTTAGATATTTCGTCTGAAGCTTTCTTT. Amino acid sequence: CASSVSLDISSEAFF.

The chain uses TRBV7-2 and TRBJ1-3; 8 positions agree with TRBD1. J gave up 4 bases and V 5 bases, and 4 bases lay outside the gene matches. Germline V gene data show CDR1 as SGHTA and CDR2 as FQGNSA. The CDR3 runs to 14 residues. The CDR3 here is CASSPTGGGNTIYF. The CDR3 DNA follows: TGTGCCAGCAGCCCTACAGGGGGAGGAAACACCATATATTTT.

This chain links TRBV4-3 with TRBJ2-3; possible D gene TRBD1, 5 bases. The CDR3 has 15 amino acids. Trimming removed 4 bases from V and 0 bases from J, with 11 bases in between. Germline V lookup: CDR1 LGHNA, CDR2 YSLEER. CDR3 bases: TGCGCCAGCAGCCTCCTCAGGGTTAGCACAGATACGCAGTATTTT. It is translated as CASSLLRVSTDTQYF.